This T cell receptor beta chain was found in a study of lymphopenia after photon versus proton radiotherapy. Produced via immunoSEQ multiplex PCR; TCRdb's table is partial and in-frame only. The profile shows roughly 30,000 clones, roughly 90% of them singletons. CDR1 is SEHNR, CDR2 FQNEAQ, per germline (reference sequence). This CDR3 comprises 15 residues. The ends were cut back, 1 base at V and 0 bases at J, with 7 bases in the middle. The sample was peripheral blood, taken from a patient treated with photon-based radiotherapy. The V and J genes are TRBV7-9 and TRBJ2-4; TRBD1 is a possible D gene (5 bases). The TCR originated in a woman aged 45-65 years with pancreatic cancer. In DNA, the CDR3 is TGTGCCAGCAGCTTAGGGGGCTTAGCCAAAAACATTCAGTACTTC. It translates to CASSLGGLAKNIQYF.